This T cell receptor beta chain emerged from a study of graft-versus-host responses after intestinal transplantation (dated by TCRdb to the early 2020s). Describing the broader study: The transplants that recipients got were multivisceral, liver-intestinal, or isolated intestinal. A peak of at least 4% donor T cells among recipient peripheral blood mononuclear cells was the definition used for donor T cell macrochimerism. Graft-versus-host and host-versus-graft alloreactive T cell clones were tracked in the graft, circulation and bone marrow after intestinal transplantation using bulk TCR-beta CDR3 sequencing. A cohort of around 25 intestinal transplant recipients, including one retransplant, was enrolled, and a few patients lacking pretransplant specimens were excluded. Anti-thymocyte globulin induction was given to all recipients, followed by maintenance tacrolimus and steroids for around three years. Samples from a few later patients were sequenced in-house on an Illumina MiSeq with MiXCR processing rather than by the commercial service. To identify alloreactive clones, pre-transplant mixed lymphocyte reaction products were sequenced and then compared with unstimulated pre-transplant donor and recipient T cells. Study-level results and caveats: GvH clones turned up in recipient bone marrow, with some appearing earlier in ileal mucosa or blood, a pattern consistent with an intestinal mucosal origin. The relatively low number and heterogeneity of intestinal transplant patients limited the conclusions. In the allografts of patients with donor T cell macrochimerism, GvH to HvG T cell clonal ratios were high. Peak levels of circulating GvH clones were associated with declines in HvG clones early after transplant.

Bone marrow was aspirated after transplant from the posterior iliac crest or another site chosen by the physician. Receptors were amplified or captured by the immunoSEQ multiplex PCR assay. For most patients, genomic DNA was subjected to high-throughput TCR-beta CDR3 sequencing by Adaptive Biotechnologies. From the authors' description of their analysis: TCR sequencing data were retrieved from Adaptive's ImmunoSEQ software for 15 to 20 patients, whereas a few other patients were processed with MiXCR and VDJtools. CDR3 nucleotide sequences shared by donor and recipient were removed because the origin of these sequences could not be assigned. At least 2-fold expansion over unstimulated cells and a minimum CFSE-low frequency of 0.002% (template counts) or 0.001% (read counts) were required for clones to be classified as alloreactive. Clones were considered mappable if detected in sequenced pre-transplant spleen, lymph node, or MLR CFSE-low populations of the donor or recipient. Cumulative frequency of alloreactive clones was calculated as a percentage of all sequences weighted by copy number. TCRdb retrieved this table from immuneACCESS and kept in-frame rearrangements only. Not all clones are present; in checked studies, unresolved V genes account for under half, and no reason is known for the remainder. V, J and clone size were drawn from that table, and D and trimming were deduced from the DNA. The sample records tens of thousands of clones, around 90% of which are singletons. The top ten hold roughly 6.3% of the sample.

Turning to this clone: Its antigen is unknown. No base-level quality is on record; no much larger clone is a single base apart.

V is pared back by 5 bases and J by 3 bases, with 5 bases lying between the germline termini. For CDR1 and CDR2, the germline V gene (reference sequence) lists SGHNT and YYREEE. From the cysteine through the phenylalanine, the CDR3 covers 11 amino acids. Just the 33-base CDR3 DNA is kept, in frame starting at base 1. This clonotype was sampled from a human patient who received an intestinal transplant, so some T cells may come from the graft donor. The sequences come from bone marrow, collected roughly 110 weeks after intestinal transplantation. The chain employs TRBV5-4 and TRBJ1-2, with the D gene call left open. The sequenced DNA is TGTGCCAGCAGTGGGTACTATGGCTACACCTTC. The resulting protein is CASSGYYGYTF.